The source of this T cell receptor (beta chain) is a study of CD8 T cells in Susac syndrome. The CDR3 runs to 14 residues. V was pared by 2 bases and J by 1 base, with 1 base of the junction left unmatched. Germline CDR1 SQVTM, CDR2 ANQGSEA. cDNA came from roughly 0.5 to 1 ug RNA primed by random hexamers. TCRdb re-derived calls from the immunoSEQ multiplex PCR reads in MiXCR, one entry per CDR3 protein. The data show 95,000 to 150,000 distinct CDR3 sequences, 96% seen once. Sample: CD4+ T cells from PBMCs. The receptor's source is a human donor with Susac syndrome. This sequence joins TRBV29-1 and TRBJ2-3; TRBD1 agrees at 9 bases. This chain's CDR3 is CSVERDRGTDTQYF. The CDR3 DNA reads TGCAGCGTTGAAAGGGACAGGGGCACAGATACGCAGTATTTT.